A selection of T cell receptor beta chains follows, all from one sample in a study of tumor-infiltrating lymphocytes in primary liver carcinoma. TCRdb analysed the multiplex PCR reads with MiXCR anew, one entry per CDR3 protein. The sample lists tens of thousands of distinct CDR3 sequences; less than 75% were seen once. Sequencing was carried out using liver tumor tissue from sampling region 2. The receptors shown here come from a man aged 35-49 years with primary liver carcinoma and hepatitis B virus infection. Both conserved end residues are part of each CDR3. A D gene is named only where the DNA matches it firmly. Some rows mark clone size as missing; the rest say once, few, many or name a class of expanded clone.

v_call,d_call,j_call,clone_size,cdr3_nt,cdr3_aa
TRBV4-3,TRBD2,TRBJ2-3,few,TGCGCCAGCAGCCAGGGACTAGCGGGAGTGGTGGATACGCAGTATTTT,CASSQGLAGVVDTQYF
TRBV4-1,-,TRBJ1-4,-,TGCGCCATCAGCTGGGGGCATGGGGGTGAAAAACTGTTTTTT,CAISWGHGGEKLFF
TRBV29-1,TRBD2,TRBJ2-7,-,TGCAGCGTTTGTCAGGGAGGGTACGAGCAGTACTTC,CSVCQGGYEQYF
TRBV4-1,-,TRBJ2-7,-,TGCGCCAGCAGCCAAGATACGCGACGGACCTACGAGCAGTACTTC,CASSQDTRRTYEQYF
TRBV6-5,TRBD1,TRBJ1-1,once,TGTTCCAGCAGTAAATTACAGGGGGCGAGGACTGAAGCTTTCTTT,CSSSKLQGARTEAFF
TRBV4-1,-,TRBJ2-7,-,TGCGCCAACAGTCAAGATGAGGGCGGGAACTACGAGCAGTACTTC,CANSQDEGGNYEQYF
TRBV5-1,-,TRBJ2-2,-,TGTGCCAGCAGGATGGCGGGGATAAGACCCGTGGAGCTGTTTTTT,CASRMAGIRPVELFF
TRBV5-1,-,TRBJ2-3,-,TGCGCCAGCAGCTTTGGACTCAGACTGGAAACCCTAACATATACGCAGTATTTT,CASSFGLRLETLTYTQYF
TRBV5-4,-,TRBJ2-3,-,TGTGCCAGCATCCACCGCTCAGATACGCAGTATTTT,CASIHRSDTQYF
TRBV29-1,-,TRBJ2-7,-,TGCAGCGTTACTAGTAGCTCCTACGAGTTGTACTTC,CSVTSSSYELYF
TRBV28,-,TRBJ1-5,-,TGTGCCAGCACCCCAGGGGACGGCAATCAGCCCCAGCATTTT,CASTPGDGNQPQHF
TRBV6-2/TRBV6-3,TRBD2,TRBJ2-3,once,TGTGCTAGCAGCTTCCCCCGACTAGCGGGAGCGGGGGCAGATACGCAGTATTTT,CASSFPRLAGAGADTQYF
TRBV30,-,TRBJ1-1,-,TGTGTCTGGAGCCTCTTCGAGGGGACTAATGCTTTCTTT,CVWSLFEGTNAFF
TRBV6-1,-,TRBJ1-4,-,TGTGTCAGCAGTGCTGGGGGGTCTAATGAAAAACTGTTTTTT,CVSSAGGSNEKLFF
TRBV11-3,-,TRBJ2-7,many,TGTGCCAGCAGCTTAGGCTCCGGGACCCGCTACGAGCAGTACTTC,CASSLGSGTRYEQYF
TRBV29-1,-,TRBJ1-1,-,TGCAGCGCTTCCCCCGATTGGGCAATGAACACTGAAGCTTTCTTT,CSASPDWAMNTEAFF
TRBV11-2,-,TRBJ2-2,-,TGTGCCAGCAGCACAGACTCGGACACCGTGGAGCTGTATTTT,CASSTDSDTVELYF
TRBV6-5,-,TRBJ1-2,many,TGTGCCAGCAGTTACTCACAGGGATATGGCTACACCTTC,CASSYSQGYGYTF
TRBV29-1,-,TRBJ2-7,-,TGCAGCGTCATGACATCTGGGACCGGCACTACCTACGAGCAGTACTTC,CSVMTSGTGTTYEQYF
TRBV2,-,TRBJ2-2,-,TGTGCCAGCAGTGAACGGGGCAGCGGGGAGCTGTTTTTT,CASSERGSGELFF
TRBV6-5,TRBD2,TRBJ2-7,few,TGTGCCAGCAATCCCTTTAGCGGGAGCTTAGCCTATGAGCAGTACTTC,CASNPFSGSLAYEQYF
TRBV11-1,TRBD1,TRBJ2-7,-,TGTGCCAGCAGCTTAAGGACAGGCATCTACGAGCAGTACTTC,CASSLRTGIYEQYF
TRBV11-3,TRBD1,TRBJ1-2,many,TGTGCCAGCAGCCCAACGGGACAGTCCTCATCCCACTCCGGCTACACCTTC,CASSPTGQSSSHSGYTF
TRBV11-1,-,TRBJ2-5,few,TGTGCCAGCAGCTTGTCTTACCAAGAGACCCAGTACTTC,CASSLSYQETQYF
TRBV6-1,TRBD2,TRBJ2-1,-,TGTGTCAACAGTGAAGAAGCGGGAGGATACAATGAGCAGTTCTTC,CVNSEEAGGYNEQFF
TRBV10-3,-,TRBJ1-3,-,TGTGCCATCTGTGAGTCGGGCGTCCCCTTTAGGGGAGAAGGAAACACCATATATTTT,CAICESGVPFRGEGNTIYF
TRBV11-2,-,TRBJ2-1,few,TGTGCCAGCAGCTTAGACAGGAGGCAGTCCTTC,CASSLDRRQSF
TRBV30,-,TRBJ1-5,-,TGTGCCTGGAGTTATGGGGAAAATCAGTCCCAGCATTTT,CAWSYGENQSQHF
TRBV7-9,-,TRBJ1-5,-,TGTGGCAGCAGCTTCGGCCAGGCGGATCGGCCCCAGCATTTT,CGSSFGQADRPQHF
TRBV6-5,-,TRBJ1-4,-,TGTGCCAGCAGTTACGGAGGTGTTGATGAAAAACTGTTTTTT,CASSYGGVDEKLFF
TRBV28,-,TRBJ2-6,-,TGTGCCAGCAGATCCACAGAGGGCAGCTCTGGGGCCAACGTCCTGACTTTC,CASRSTEGSSGANVLTF
TRBV11-1,-,TRBJ2-7,-,TGTGCCAGCAGCTTAGGGCCGGCGGGTGGAAGCTCCTACCAGCAGTACTTC,CASSLGPAGGSSYQQYF
TRBV11-2,TRBD1,TRBJ1-1,many,TGTGCCAGCAGCTTAGCGACAGGGACTGAAGCTTTCTTT,CASSLATGTEAFF
TRBV9,-,TRBJ2-5,few,TGTGCCAGCAGTGCCTCACTAGGGCAAGAGACCCAGTACTTC,CASSASLGQETQYF
TRBV29-1,-,TRBJ2-7,-,TGCAGTGCTACAAGGGAGGCCTCCTACGAGCAGTACTTC,CSATREASYEQYF
TRBV5-6,TRBD2,TRBJ2-7,-,TGTGCGAGCAGCTCACTAGCGGGAGGGCCCTACGAGCAGTGCTTC,CASSSLAGGPYEQCF
TRBV29-1,-,TRBJ2-5,once,TGCAGCGTCGGGGGCCTACGGGCGGAGACCCAGTACTTC,CSVGGLRAETQYF
TRBV11-2,-,TRBJ2-7,-,TGTGCCAGCAGCTTATCGGCAGAGTATTCCTACGAGCAGTACTTC,CASSLSAEYSYEQYF
TRBV4-2,-,TRBJ1-2,-,TGTGTCAGCAGCCATGATATGGGCAGGGGTGGTAGCTACACCTTC,CVSSHDMGRGGSYTF
TRBV6-4,-,TRBJ2-2,-,TGTGCCAACACAGCGGAAGGGGCAGGGGAGCTGTTTTTT,CANTAEGAGELFF